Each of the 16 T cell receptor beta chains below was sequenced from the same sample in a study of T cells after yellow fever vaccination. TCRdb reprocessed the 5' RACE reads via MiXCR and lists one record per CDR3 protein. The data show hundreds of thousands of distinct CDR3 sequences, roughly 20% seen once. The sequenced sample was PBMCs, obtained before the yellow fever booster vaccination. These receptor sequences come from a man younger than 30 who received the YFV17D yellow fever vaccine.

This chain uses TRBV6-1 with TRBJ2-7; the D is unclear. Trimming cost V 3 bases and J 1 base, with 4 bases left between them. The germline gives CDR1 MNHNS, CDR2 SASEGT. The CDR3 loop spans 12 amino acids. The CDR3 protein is CASSDSSYEQYV. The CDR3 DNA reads TGTGCCAGCAGTGATTCGTCCTACGAGCAGTACGTC.

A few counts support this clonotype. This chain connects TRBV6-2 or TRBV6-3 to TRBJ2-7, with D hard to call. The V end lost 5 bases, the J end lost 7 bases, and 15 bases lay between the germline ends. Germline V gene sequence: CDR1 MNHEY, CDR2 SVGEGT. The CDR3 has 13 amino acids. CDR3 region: CASSASPAWEQYV. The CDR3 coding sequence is TGTGCCAGCAGTGCCTCACCCGCGTGGGAGCAGTACGTC.

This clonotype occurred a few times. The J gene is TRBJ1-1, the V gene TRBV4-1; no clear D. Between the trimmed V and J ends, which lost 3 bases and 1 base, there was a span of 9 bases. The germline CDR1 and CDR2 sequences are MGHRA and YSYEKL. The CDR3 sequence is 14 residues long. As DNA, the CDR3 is TGCGCCAGCAGCCATTTGGCGGAGAACACTGAAGCTTTCTTT. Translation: CASSHLAENTEAFF.

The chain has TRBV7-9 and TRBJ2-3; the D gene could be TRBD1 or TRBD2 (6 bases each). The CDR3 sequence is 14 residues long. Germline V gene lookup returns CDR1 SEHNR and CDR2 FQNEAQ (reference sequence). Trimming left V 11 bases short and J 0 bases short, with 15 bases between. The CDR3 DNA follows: TGTGCCGGGGACTCGGGGGCTAGCACAGATACGCAGTATTTT. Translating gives CAGDSGASTDTQYF.

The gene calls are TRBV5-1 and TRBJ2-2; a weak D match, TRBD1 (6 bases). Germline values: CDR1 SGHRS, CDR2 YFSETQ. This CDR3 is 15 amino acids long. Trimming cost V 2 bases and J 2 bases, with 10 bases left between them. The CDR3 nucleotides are TGCGCCAGCAGCTTCTGGACAGATAACACCGGGGAGCTGTTTTTT. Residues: CASSFWTDNTGELFF.

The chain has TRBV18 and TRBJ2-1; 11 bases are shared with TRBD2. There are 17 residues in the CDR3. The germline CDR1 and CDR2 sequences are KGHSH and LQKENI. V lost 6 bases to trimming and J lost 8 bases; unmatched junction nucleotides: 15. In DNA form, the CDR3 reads TGTGCCAGCTCCCGGCCTAGCGGGGGGACATCTGTCGATGAGCAGTTCTTC. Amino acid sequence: CASSRPSGGTSVDEQFF.

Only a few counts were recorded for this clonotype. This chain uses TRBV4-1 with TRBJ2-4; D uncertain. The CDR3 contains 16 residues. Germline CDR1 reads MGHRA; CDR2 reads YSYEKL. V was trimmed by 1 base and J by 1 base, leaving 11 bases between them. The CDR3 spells CASSQVLSQAKNIQYF. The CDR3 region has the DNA TGCGCCAGCAGCCAAGTTCTGTCGCAGGCCAAAAACATTCAGTACTTC.

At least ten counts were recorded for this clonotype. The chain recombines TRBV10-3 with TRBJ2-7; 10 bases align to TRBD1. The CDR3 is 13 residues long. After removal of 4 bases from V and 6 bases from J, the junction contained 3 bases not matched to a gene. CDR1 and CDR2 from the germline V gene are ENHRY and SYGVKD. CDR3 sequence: CAISGTGGFEQYF. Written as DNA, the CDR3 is TGTGCCATCAGTGGGACAGGGGGATTCGAGCAGTACTTC.

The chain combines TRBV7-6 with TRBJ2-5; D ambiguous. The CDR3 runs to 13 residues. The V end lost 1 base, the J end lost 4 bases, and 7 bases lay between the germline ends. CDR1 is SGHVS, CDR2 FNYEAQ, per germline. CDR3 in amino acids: CASSLEAPETQYF. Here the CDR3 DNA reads TGTGCCAGCAGCTTAGAAGCCCCAGAGACCCAGTACTTC.

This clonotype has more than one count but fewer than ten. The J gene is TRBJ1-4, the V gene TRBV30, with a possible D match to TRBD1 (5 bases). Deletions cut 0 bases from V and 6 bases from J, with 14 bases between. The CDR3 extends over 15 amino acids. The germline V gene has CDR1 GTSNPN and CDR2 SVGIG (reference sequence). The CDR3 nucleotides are TGTGCCTGGAGTGTACTCCGGCGGGGGGATGAAAAACTGTTTTTT. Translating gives CAWSVLRRGDEKLFF.

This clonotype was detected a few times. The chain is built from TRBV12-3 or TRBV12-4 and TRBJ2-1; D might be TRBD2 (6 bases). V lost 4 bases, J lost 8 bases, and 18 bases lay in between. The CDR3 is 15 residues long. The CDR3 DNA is TGTGCCAGCAGTTGGGGCCCCGGGGGTTACGATGAGCAGTTCTTC. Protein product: CASSWGPGGYDEQFF.

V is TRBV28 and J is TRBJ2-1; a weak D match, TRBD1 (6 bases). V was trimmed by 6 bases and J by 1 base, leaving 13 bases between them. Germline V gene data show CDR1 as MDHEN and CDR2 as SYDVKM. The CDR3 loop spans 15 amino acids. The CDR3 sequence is CASRTGTLSYNEQFF. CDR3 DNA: TGTGCCAGCAGGACCGGGACACTTTCCTACAATGAGCAGTTCTTC. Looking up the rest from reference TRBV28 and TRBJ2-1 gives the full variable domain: DVKVTQSSRYLVKRTGEKVFLECVQDMDHENMFWYRQDPGLGLRLIYFSYDVKMKEKGDIPEGYSVSREKKERFSLILESASTNQTSMYLCASRTGTLSYNEQFFGPGTRLTVL.

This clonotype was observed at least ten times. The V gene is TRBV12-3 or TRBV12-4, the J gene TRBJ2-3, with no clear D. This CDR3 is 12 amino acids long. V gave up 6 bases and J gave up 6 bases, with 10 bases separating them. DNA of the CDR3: TGTGCCAGCAGGCGACCTGGCGATACGCAGTATTTT. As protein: CASRRPGDTQYF.

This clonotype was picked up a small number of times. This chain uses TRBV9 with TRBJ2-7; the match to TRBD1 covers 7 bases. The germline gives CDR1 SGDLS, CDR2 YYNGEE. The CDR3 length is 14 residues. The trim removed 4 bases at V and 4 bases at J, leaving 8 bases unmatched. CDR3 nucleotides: TGTGCCAGCAGCCCACGTGGGACAGAGTACGAGCAGTACTTC. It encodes CASSPRGTEYEQYF. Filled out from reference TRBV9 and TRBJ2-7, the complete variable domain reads DSGVTQTPKHLITATGQRVTLRCSPRSGDLSVYWYQQSLDQGLQFLIQYYNGEERAKGNILERFSAQQFPDLHSELNLSSLELGDSALYFCASSPRGTEYEQYFGPGTRLTVT.

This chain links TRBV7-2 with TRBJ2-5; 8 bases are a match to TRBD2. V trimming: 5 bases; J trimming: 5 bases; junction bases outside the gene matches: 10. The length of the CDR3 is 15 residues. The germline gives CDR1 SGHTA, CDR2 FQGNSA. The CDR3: CASSKQRGRSETQYF. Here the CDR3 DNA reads TGTGCCAGCAGCAAACAGCGGGGGCGGAGCGAGACCCAGTACTTC. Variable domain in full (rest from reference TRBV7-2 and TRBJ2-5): GAGVSQSPSNKVTEKGKDVELRCDPISGHTALYWYRQSLGQGLEFLIYFQGNSAPDKSGLPSDRFSAERTGGSVSTLTIQRTQQEDSAVYLCASSKQRGRSETQYFGPGTRLLVL.

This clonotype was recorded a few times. The CDR3 coding sequence is TGTGCCAGCAGTTACCCTGGTCACCTAGCGGGGGCCCTCATCCGGCATACGCAGTATTTT. As protein: CASSYPGHLAGALIRHTQYF. The chain links TRBV6-2 or TRBV6-3 to TRBJ2-3; 10 nucleotides match TRBD2. Germline trimming cut 2 bases from V and 7 bases from J; bases unmatched to any gene: 21. In germline, CDR1 is MNHEY, CDR2 SVGEGT. This CDR3 has 20 amino acids.